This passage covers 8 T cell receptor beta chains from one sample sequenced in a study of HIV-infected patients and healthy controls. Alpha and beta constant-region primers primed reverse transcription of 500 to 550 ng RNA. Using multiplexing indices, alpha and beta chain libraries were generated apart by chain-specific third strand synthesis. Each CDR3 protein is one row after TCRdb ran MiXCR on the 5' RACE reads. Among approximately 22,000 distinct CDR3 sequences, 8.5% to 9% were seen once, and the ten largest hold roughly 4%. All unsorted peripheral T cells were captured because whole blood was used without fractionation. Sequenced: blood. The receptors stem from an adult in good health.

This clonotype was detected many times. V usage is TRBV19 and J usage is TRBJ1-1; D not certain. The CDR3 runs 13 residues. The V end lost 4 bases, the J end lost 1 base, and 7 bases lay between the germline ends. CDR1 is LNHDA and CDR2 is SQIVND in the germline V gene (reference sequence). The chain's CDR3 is CASSRTANTEAFF. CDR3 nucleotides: TGTGCCAGTAGTAGAACAGCGAACACTGAAGCTTTCTTT. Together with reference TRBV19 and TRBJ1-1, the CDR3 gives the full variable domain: DGGITQSPKYLFRKEGQNVTLSCEQNLNHDAMYWYRQDPGQGLRLIYYSQIVNDFQKGDIAEGYSVSREKKESFPLTVTSAQKNPTAFYLCASSRTANTEAFFGQGTRLTVV.

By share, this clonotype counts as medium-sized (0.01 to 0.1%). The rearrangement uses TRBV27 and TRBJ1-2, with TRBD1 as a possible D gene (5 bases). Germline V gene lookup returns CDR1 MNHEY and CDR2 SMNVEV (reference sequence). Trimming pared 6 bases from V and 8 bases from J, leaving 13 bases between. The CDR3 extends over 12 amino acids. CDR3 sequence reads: CASRGVGRGYTF. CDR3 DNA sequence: TGTGCCAGCAGGGGAGTGGGGCGCGGCTACACCTTC.

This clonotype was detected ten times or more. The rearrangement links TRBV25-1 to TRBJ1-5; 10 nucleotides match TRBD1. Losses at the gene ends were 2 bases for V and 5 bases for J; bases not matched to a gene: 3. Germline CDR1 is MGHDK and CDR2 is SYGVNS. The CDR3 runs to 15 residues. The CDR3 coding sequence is TGTGCCAGCAGTGAAATAGGACAGGGGGATCAGCCCCAGCATTTT. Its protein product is CASSEIGQGDQPQHF.

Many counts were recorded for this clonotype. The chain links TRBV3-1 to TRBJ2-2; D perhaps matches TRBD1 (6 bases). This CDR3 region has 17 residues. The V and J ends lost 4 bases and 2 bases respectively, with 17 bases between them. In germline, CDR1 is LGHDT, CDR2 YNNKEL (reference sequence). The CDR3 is CASSPLWSGANTGELFF. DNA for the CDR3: TGTGCCAGCAGCCCCCTGTGGTCAGGGGCTAACACCGGGGAGCTGTTTTTT.

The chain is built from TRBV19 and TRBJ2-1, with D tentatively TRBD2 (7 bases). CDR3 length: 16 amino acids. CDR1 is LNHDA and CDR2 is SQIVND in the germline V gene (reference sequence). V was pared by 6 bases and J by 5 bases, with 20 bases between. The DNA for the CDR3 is TGTGCCAGTAGCCATATCTCGCGGGGGCCTGACAATGAGCAGTTCTTC. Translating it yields CASSHISRGPDNEQFF.

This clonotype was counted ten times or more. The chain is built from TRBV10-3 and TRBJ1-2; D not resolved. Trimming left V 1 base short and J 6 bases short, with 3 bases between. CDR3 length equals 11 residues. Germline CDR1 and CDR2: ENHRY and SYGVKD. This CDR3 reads CAISELNGYTF. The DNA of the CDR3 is TGTGCCATCAGTGAGTTAAATGGCTACACCTTC.

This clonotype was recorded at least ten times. The CDR3 DNA is TGTGCCAGCAGCTTAGCAGGGGGCCTCTCTGGGGCCAACGTCCTGACTTTC. Protein: CASSLAGGLSGANVLTF. The chain couples TRBV5-5 to TRBJ2-6; 8 bases map to TRBD1. This CDR3 region has 17 residues. After removal of 2 bases from V and 0 bases from J, the junction contained 4 bases not matched to a gene. From germline, CDR1 is SGHKS and CDR2 YYEKEE (reference sequence).

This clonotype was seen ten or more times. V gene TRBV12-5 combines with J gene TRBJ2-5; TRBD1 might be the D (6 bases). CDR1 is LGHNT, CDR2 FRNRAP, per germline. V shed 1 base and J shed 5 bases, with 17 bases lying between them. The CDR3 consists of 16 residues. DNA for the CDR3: TGTGCTAGTGGTTTGGGGGCGATACAGGGTTCCGAGACCCAGTACTTC. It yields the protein CASGLGAIQGSETQYF.